One and the same sample provided the 25 T cell receptor beta chains below, sequenced in a study of blood T cell repertoires in COVID-19 (dated by TCRdb to 2018 to 2021). Libraries were prepared through the immunoSEQ multiplex PCR assay. TCRdb holds this immuneACCESS table with in-frame rearrangements only. Some clones are missing; in checked studies, unresolved V genes explain under half, and the rest has no known cause. A total of some 55,000 clones appear in this sample, 90% to 95% of them only once. Jointly, the top ten make up about 3.1% of the sample. Sequencing was performed on peripheral blood. These receptors were obtained from a human donor in a cohort sampled during active COVID-19.

The chain links TRBV7-2 to TRBJ2-7; D not resolved. From germline, CDR1 is SGHTA and CDR2 FQGNSA. CDR3 length equals 14 residues. The V and J ends lost 5 bases and 6 bases respectively, with 17 bases between them. DNA for the CDR3: TGTGCCAGCAGCGGAGCTCTGGTGGTTCCCGAGCAGTACTTC. Protein product: CASSGALVVPEQYF. Drawing the rest from reference TRBV7-2 and TRBJ2-7, the complete variable domain is GAGVSQSPSNKVTEKGKDVELRCDPISGHTALYWYRQSLGQGLEFLIYFQGNSAPDKSGLPSDRFSAERTGGSVSTLTIQRTQQEDSAVYLCASSGALVVPEQYFGPGTRLTVT.

The chain is built from TRBV4-1 and TRBJ1-5; 8 bases map to TRBD1. The CDR3 sequence is 16 residues long. J was trimmed by 4 bases and V by 4 bases; bases with no gene match: 9. Germline V gene lookup returns CDR1 MGHRA and CDR2 YSYEKL. The CDR3 DNA is TGCGCCAGCAGCCCTCGGACAGGGTTATTGAATCAGCCCCAGCATTTT. This codes for CASSPRTGLLNQPQHF.

The sample holds one count of this clone. The genes are TRBV5-6 and TRBJ1-3; D remains unclear. Germline V CDR1 and CDR2: SGHDT, YYEEEE. The length of the CDR3 is 14 residues. Trimming pared 3 bases from V and 8 bases from J, leaving 15 bases between. This CDR3 reads CASSSRYSGYTIYF. CDR3 bases: TGTGCCAGCAGCTCCAGATATTCGGGTTACACCATATATTTT.

The rearrangement links TRBV25-1 to TRBJ1-1, with D hard to call. Trimming removed 1 base from V and 1 base from J, with 13 bases in between. CDR1 MGHDK and CDR2 SYGVNS come from the germline V gene. CDR3 length: 16 residues. CDR3 in amino acids: CASSESGGQPNTEAFF. Written as DNA, the CDR3 is TGTGCCAGCAGTGAATCCGGTGGGCAACCGAACACTGAAGCTTTCTTT. Variable domain in full (rest from reference TRBV25-1 and TRBJ1-1): EADIYQTPRYLVIGTGKKITLECSQTMGHDKMYWYQQDPGMELHLIHYSYGVNSTEKGDLSSESTVSRIRTEHFPLTLESARPSHTSQYLCASSESGGQPNTEAFFGQGTRLTVV.

This chain links TRBV10-3 with TRBJ2-7; a possible D gene is TRBD2 (6 bases). The germline gives CDR1 ENHRY, CDR2 SYGVKD. V dropped 0 bases and J dropped 10 bases, with 13 bases sitting between them. This CDR3 spans 13 amino acids. DNA for the CDR3: TGTGCCATCAGTGAGTCCGGCGGGACCTTCCAGTACGTC. This encodes CAISESGGTFQYV.

This clone was observed a single time. This chain uses TRBV28 with TRBJ2-4; TRBD1 matches at 7 bases. Germline values: CDR1 MDHEN, CDR2 SYDVKM. The CDR3 extends over 14 amino acids. V lost 4 bases and J lost 3; bases outside the gene matches: 3. DNA for the CDR3: TGTGCCAGCAGTTACAGGGGTGGCAAAAACATTCAGTACTTC. Encoded protein: CASSYRGGKNIQYF.

The rearrangement links TRBV19 to TRBJ2-1; a weak D match, TRBD1 (6 bases). CDR3 length: 15 residues. Germline lookup yields CDR1 LNHDA and CDR2 SQIVND (reference sequence). Trimming took 5 bases from V and 5 from J, leaving 16 bases between them. The CDR3 sequence: CASSGGRVFDNEQFF. As DNA, the CDR3 is TGTGCCAGTAGTGGGGGCAGGGTATTCGACAATGAGCAGTTCTTC.

This rearrangement joins TRBV27 to TRBJ1-5; maybe TRBD1 (5 bases). This CDR3 spans 15 amino acids. The germline V gene encodes CDR1 MNHEY and CDR2 SMNVEV (reference sequence). Between the trimmed V and J ends, which lost 6 bases and 5 bases, there was a span of 17 bases. The DNA of the CDR3 is TGTGCCAGCAGCCCCGGGGGGGGGAGGCATCAGCCCCAGCATTTT. This gives the protein CASSPGGGRHQPQHF.

This clone was seen once. CDR3 in amino acids: CASSVGAGEYGYTF. The CDR3 nucleotides are TGTGCCAGCAGCGTAGGAGCAGGGGAATATGGCTACACCTTC. The V and J genes are TRBV9 and TRBJ1-2; tentative D call: TRBD1 (6 bases). This CDR3 has 14 amino acids. CDR1 and CDR2 from the germline V gene are SGDLS and YYNGEE. V lost 0 bases and J lost 5, with 11 bases in between. The variable domain in full, with the rest retrieved from reference TRBV9 and TRBJ1-2, is DSGVTQTPKHLITATGQRVTLRCSPRSGDLSVYWYQQSLDQGLQFLIQYYNGEERAKGNILERFSAQQFPDLHSELNLSSLELGDSALYFCASSVGAGEYGYTFGSGTRLTVV.

The chain is built from TRBV5-4 and TRBJ1-4; D is ambiguous. CDR3 size: 13 residues. Germline values: CDR1 SGHNT, CDR2 YYREEE (reference sequence). Trimming pared 4 bases from V and 3 bases from J, leaving 7 bases between. This CDR3 reads CASSIQPNEKLFF. The CDR3 DNA follows: TGTGCCAGCAGCATACAGCCTAATGAAAAACTGTTTTTT.

The chain joins TRBV24-1 to TRBJ2-2; 7 bases agree with TRBD1. CDR3 length equals 16 residues. Germline V gene sequence: CDR1 KGHDR, CDR2 SFDVKD. V lost 4 bases and J lost 4; bases outside the gene matches: 8. The CDR3, as DNA: TGTGCCACCAGTGACACTGACAGGGTGCGCACCGGGGAGCTGTTTTTT. Protein product: CATSDTDRVRTGELFF.

The chain has TRBV9 and TRBJ2-1; a weak D match, TRBD1 (5 bases). Germline values: CDR1 SGDLS, CDR2 YYNGEE. Between the trimmed V and J ends, which lost 3 bases and 0 bases, there was a span of 19 bases. This CDR3 region has 18 residues. CDR3: CASSANEGQTFSYNEQFF. CDR3 DNA sequence: TGTGCCAGCAGCGCCAACGAAGGACAAACTTTCTCCTACAATGAGCAGTTCTTC.

This clone was seen more than once but under ten times. V usage is TRBV19 and J usage is TRBJ1-5, with D maybe TRBD1 (6 bases). V was cut by 0 bases and J by 5 bases, with 14 bases left in between. Germline V gene lookup returns CDR1 LNHDA and CDR2 SQIVND (reference sequence). The CDR3 extends over 16 amino acids. The CDR3 DNA follows: TGTGCCAGTAGTATAGATCTGAGGGGGGGGGATCAGCCCCAGCATTTT. Translation gives CASSIDLRGGDQPQHF.

The rearrangement uses TRBV19 and TRBJ2-1; 7 bases align to TRBD2. In germline, CDR1 is LNHDA, CDR2 SQIVND (reference sequence). The V and J ends lost 4 bases and 4 bases, in that order; junction bases with no gene match: 7. This CDR3 is 15 amino acids long. The CDR3 nucleotides read TGTGCCAGTAGTACCCCGGGACTAATATACAATGAGCAGTTCTTC. Its translation: CASSTPGLIYNEQFF.

The rearrangement uses TRBV5-6 and TRBJ2-7, with D possibly being TRBD1 (5 bases). V was pared by 3 bases and J by 4 bases, with 11 bases between. Germline CDR1 reads SGHDT; CDR2 reads YYEEEE. The CDR3 has 13 residues. The CDR3 DNA reads as TGTGCCAGCAGCTATACCGACAGATACGAGCAGTACTTC. Translating gives CASSYTDRYEQYF.

The gene calls are TRBV3-1 (or the pseudogene TRBV3-2) and TRBJ2-2, with D perhaps matching TRBD1 (6 bases). The CDR3 covers 15 residues. Germline V CDR1 and CDR2: LGHDT, YNNKEL (reference sequence). V was cut by 7 bases and J by 3 bases, with 15 bases left in between. The CDR3 loop is CASMGAGDDTGELFF. The CDR3, as DNA: TGTGCCAGCATGGGGGCAGGCGACGACACCGGGGAGCTGTTTTTT.

This clone was detected only a few times. This rearrangement joins TRBV2 to TRBJ1-1; 10 nucleotides match TRBD1. Germline lookup yields CDR1 SNHLY and CDR2 FYNNEI. The CDR3 covers 16 residues. J gave up 4 bases and V 5 bases, and 10 bases lay outside the gene matches. The chain's CDR3 is CASSRDRGTLLTEAFF. Written as DNA, the CDR3 is TGTGCCAGCAGTCGGGACAGGGGAACCCTTCTCACTGAAGCTTTCTTT.

This chain joins TRBV4-3 and TRBJ2-5; TRBD1 matches at 8 bases. CDR1 is LGHNA, CDR2 YSLEER, per germline. This CDR3 is 14 amino acids long. The junction had 5 bases not matched to a gene; V was cut back by 3 bases and J by 5 bases. The CDR3 region has the DNA TGCGCCAGCAGCCAGACCGGACAGGGCGAGACCCAGTACTTC. It encodes CASSQTGQGETQYF.

The chain combines TRBV3-1 (or the pseudogene TRBV3-2) with TRBJ2-4; D is possibly TRBD1 (6 bases). Germline V gives CDR1 LGHDT, CDR2 YNNKEL (reference sequence). This CDR3 has 18 residues. With 3 bases removed from V and 0 bases from J, the gap between germline ends came to 18 bases. The CDR3 DNA sequence: TGTGCCAGCAGCCATTCACTTCACAGGGTCCCAGCCAAAAACATTCAGTACTTC. Its protein is CASSHSLHRVPAKNIQYF.

The chain recombines TRBV29-1 with TRBJ1-5, with D possibly being TRBD1 (6 bases). With 5 bases removed from V and 1 base from J, the gap between germline ends came to 21 bases. The CDR3 has 17 amino acids. Per the germline V gene, CDR1 is SQVTM and CDR2 is ANQGSEA. The CDR3 spells CSVPGGGGLGSNQPQHF. The DNA for the CDR3 is TGCAGCGTTCCGGGGGGCGGGGGATTAGGGAGCAATCAGCCCCAGCATTTT.

This chain links TRBV4-1 with TRBJ2-3; TRBD2 is a possible D gene (6 bases). Per germline, CDR1 MGHRA and CDR2 YSYEKL. Trimming took off 0 bases at V and 0 bases at J, with 13 bases between the two ends. This CDR3 has 17 amino acids. The CDR3 DNA is TGCGCCAGCAGCCAAGATCCTGTCGGGACTAGCACAGATACGCAGTATTTT. Protein product: CASSQDPVGTSTDTQYF.

The V gene is TRBV7-9, the J gene TRBJ2-2, with 12 nucleotides matching TRBD2. CDR3 length equals 18 residues. The germline V gene encodes CDR1 SEHNR and CDR2 FQNEAQ (reference sequence). V lost 5 bases to trimming and J lost 7 bases; unmatched junction nucleotides: 14. The CDR3 is CASSLVGLAGGRDGELFF. The CDR3 DNA reads TGTGCCAGCAGCCTAGTAGGCCTAGCGGGAGGGCGCGACGGGGAGCTGTTTTTT.

The rearrangement uses TRBV10-3 and TRBJ1-6; D unclear. The CDR3 is 14 residues long. From germline, CDR1 is ENHRY and CDR2 SYGVKD. Trimming removed 3 bases from V and 8 bases from J, with 11 bases in between. As DNA, the CDR3 is TGTGCCATCAGTGAAGGGAGCAGGTATTCACCCCTCCACTTT. Amino acid sequence: CAISEGSRYSPLHF.

This rearrangement joins TRBV3-1 (or the pseudogene TRBV3-2) to TRBJ1-2, with D perhaps TRBD1 (5 bases). Germline V CDR1 and CDR2: LGHDT, YNNKEL (reference sequence). The V end lost 8 bases, the J end lost 6 bases, and 19 bases lay between the germline ends. The CDR3 has 14 amino acids. CDR3 DNA sequence: TGTGCCAGCGGGGGAGGTGGTCCCGGGAATGGCTACACCTTC. Translation: CASGGGGPGNGYTF.

The J gene is TRBJ2-7, the V gene TRBV10-3; tentatively, D is TRBD2 (6 bases). CDR3 size: 15 residues. V shed 6 bases and J shed 0 bases, with 15 bases lying between them. Looked up from germline, CDR1 is ENHRY and CDR2 is SYGVKD. In DNA form, the CDR3 reads TGTGCCATCAGGGGGGGTACGCTAAGCTCCTACGAGCAGTACTTC. Protein product: CAIRGGTLSSYEQYF.